Listed below are T cell receptor beta chains from one sample, sequenced in a study of T cell clonotyping in hematopoietic cell transplantation. Measured with immunoSEQ multiplex PCR; TCRdb has only the in-frame clones, and not every one. The sample comprises around 28,000 clones, roughly 91% of which are singletons, and around 2.4% rests with the top ten. The sample was peripheral blood mononuclear cells, taken before stem cell transplant. The receptors come from a man aged 45 to 65 with acute myeloid leukemia. Some clones in this sample may be carry-over from other donors' samples. Each CDR3 is given with its conserved first and last residue. D genes are given only for firm matches. Rows give clone size only sometimes, using once, few, many, or a class for an expanded clone.

v_call	clone_size	d_call	j_call	cdr3_aa	cdr3_nt
TRBV2	NA	TRBD1	TRBJ1-2	CASSEEGAGYGYTF	TGTGCCAGCAGTGAGGAGGGGGCAGGGTATGGCTACACCTTC
TRBV19	once	NA	TRBJ2-1	CASSIVAGENEQFF	TGTGCCAGTAGTATAGTAGCAGGAGAGAATGAGCAGTTCTTC
TRBV9	NA	TRBD2	TRBJ2-2	CASSVGIAGGTPNTGELFF	TGTGCCAGCAGCGTAGGTATAGCGGGGGGCACACCGAACACCGGGGAGCTGTTTTTT
TRBV5-1	NA	TRBD1	TRBJ2-3	CASSGGTGGRTDTQYF	TGCGCCAGCAGCGGCGGGACAGGGGGCAGGACAGATACGCAGTATTTT
TRBV19	NA	NA	TRBJ1-1	CASRPASEAFF	TGTGCCAGTAGGCCGGCGAGTGAAGCTTTCTTT
TRBV6-1	NA	NA	TRBJ2-7	CASGLTSYEQYF	TGTGCCAGCGGACTTACTAGCTACGAGCAGTACTTC
TRBV7-2	NA	NA	TRBJ2-6	CASSSTGLASGANVLTF	TGTGCCAGCAGTTCAACAGGGTTGGCCTCTGGGGCCAACGTCCTGACTTTC
TRBV6-1	NA	NA	TRBJ2-1	CAIEDSLSNEQFF	TGTGCCATCGAGGACTCCCTTTCGAATGAGCAGTTCTTC
TRBV30	NA	NA	TRBJ1-4	CAWSRTTNEKLFF	TGTGCCTGGAGTCGGACCACTAATGAAAAACTGTTTTTT
TRBV4-1	NA	TRBD2	TRBJ2-2	CASSQDARGGPGELFF	TGCGCCAGCAGCCAAGACGCGCGGGGGGGCCCCGGGGAGCTGTTTTTT
TRBV4-1	NA	NA	TRBJ2-5	CASSQGRGVTQETQYF	TGCGCCAGCAGCCAAGGTCGGGGAGTAACTCAAGAGACCCAGTACTTC
TRBV11-1	NA	NA	TRBJ1-1	CASSLLLGGGKAFF	TGTGCCAGCAGCTTATTACTTGGGGGCGGTAAAGCTTTCTTT
TRBV5-1	NA	NA	TRBJ2-7	CASSSPGQSYEQYF	TGCGCCAGCAGCTCTCCGGGACAAAGCTACGAGCAGTACTTC
TRBV4-3	NA	TRBD2	TRBJ2-3	CASSHERGGRSDTQYF	TGCGCCAGCAGCCACGAACGGGGCGGGAGATCAGATACGCAGTATTTT
TRBV27	NA	TRBD2	TRBJ2-1	CASRRTSRTYNEQFF	TGTGCCAGCAGAAGGACTAGCAGAACCTACAATGAGCAGTTCTTC
TRBV5-1	NA	NA	TRBJ2-5	CASTGQGQETQYF	TGCGCCAGCACCGGGCAGGGACAAGAGACCCAGTACTTC
TRBV11-2	NA	NA	TRBJ1-2	CASSSYYYGYTF	TGTGCCAGCAGCTCTTACTACTATGGCTACACCTTC
TRBV14	once	NA	TRBJ2-7	CASSQGLRYEQYF	TGTGCCAGCAGCCAAGGTTTAAGATACGAGCAGTACTTC
TRBV19	NA	NA	TRBJ2-3	CASSTDPTTDTQYF	TGTGCCAGTAGTACGGACCCCACGACAGATACGCAGTATTTT
TRBV10-3	NA	TRBD1	TRBJ2-3	CAISDEAGGPDTQYF	TGTGCCATCAGTGATGAGGCAGGGGGCCCAGATACGCAGTATTTT
TRBV5-7	NA	NA	TRBJ2-7	CARFSLISTVYEQYF	TGTGCCAGGTTTAGTTTAATTTCGACCGTCTACGAGCAGTACTTC
TRBV6-5	NA	NA	TRBJ1-2	CASSRDPEYGYTF	TGTGCCAGCAGTCGGGACCCCGAGTATGGCTACACCTTC
TRBV7-9	NA	NA	TRBJ1-2	CASSFPKGVDGYTF	TGTGCCAGCAGCTTCCCTAAAGGGGTTGATGGCTACACCTTC
TRBV30	NA	TRBD1	TRBJ2-7	CAWNRDRDYEQYF	TGTGCCTGGAACCGGGACAGGGACTACGAGCAGTACTTC
TRBV6-5	NA	NA	TRBJ2-1	CASSYHPADEQFF	TGTGCCAGCAGTTACCACCCTGCGGATGAGCAGTTCTTC
TRBV2	NA	NA	TRBJ2-5	CASIGQEKETQYF	TGTGCCAGCATAGGGCAGGAGAAAGAGACCCAGTACTTC
TRBV7-9	NA	NA	TRBJ2-7	CASSLDFGAGLAYEQYF	TGTGCCAGCAGCTTAGATTTTGGGGCAGGTCTGGCCTACGAGCAGTACTTC
TRBV10-3	NA	TRBD1	TRBJ1-2	CAISGDRVRDYGYTF	TGTGCCATCAGTGGGGACAGGGTAAGGGACTATGGCTACACCTTC
TRBV11-2	NA	NA	TRBJ1-4	CASSVNEKLFF	TGTGCCAGCAGCGTTAATGAAAAACTGTTTTTT
TRBV28	once	TRBD1	TRBJ1-4	CASSLFGTGREKLFF	TGTGCCAGCAGTTTATTCGGGACAGGGCGTGAAAAACTGTTTTTT
TRBV5-1	NA	NA	TRBJ2-7	CASSLTWDYEQYF	TGCGCCAGCAGCTTAACCTGGGACTACGAGCAGTACTTC
TRBV2	few	NA	TRBJ1-5	CASSTRSGRNQPQHF	TGTGCCAGCAGTACCCGGTCAGGGCGCAATCAGCCCCAGCATTTT
TRBV19	NA	TRBD2	TRBJ2-7	CASTPSGGAYEQYF	TGTGCCAGTACACCAAGCGGGGGGGCCTACGAGCAGTACTTC
TRBV19	NA	NA	TRBJ2-2	CASNDHFRARVTGELFF	TGTGCCAGTAACGACCATTTCCGGGCCCGTGTCACCGGGGAGCTGTTTTTT
TRBV6-6	NA	TRBD1	TRBJ1-2	CASSEGQFNYGYTF	TGTGCCAGCAGTGAGGGACAGTTTAACTATGGCTACACCTTC
TRBV19	NA	NA	TRBJ2-7	CASSPSGGYYEQYF	TGTGCCAGTAGTCCCTCGGGGGGCTACTACGAGCAGTACTTC
TRBV7-3	NA	NA	TRBJ2-1	CASALMAGPENEQFF	TGTGCCAGCGCTCTGATGGCTGGCCCTGAGAATGAGCAGTTCTTC
TRBV30	NA	TRBD1	TRBJ1-1	CAWSVPWDRGFTEAFF	TGTGCCTGGAGTGTACCGTGGGACAGGGGATTCACTGAAGCTTTCTTT
TRBV27	once	NA	TRBJ2-3	CASSSSHAGDTQYF	TGTGCCAGCAGTTCAAGCCACGCGGGAGATACGCAGTATTTT
TRBV30	NA	TRBD1	TRBJ1-4	CAWSAGTGNEKLFF	TGTGCCTGGAGTGCCGGGACAGGGAATGAAAAACTGTTTTTT
TRBV5-1	NA	TRBD1	TRBJ2-1	CASSLYGTGFGSYNEQFF	TGCGCCAGCAGCCTCTACGGGACAGGGTTTGGGTCCTACAATGAGCAGTTCTTC